The source of this T cell receptor beta chain is a study of early T cells in non-severe SARS-CoV-2 infection. Across the whole study: The input, bulk RNA from unsorted whole blood, was sequenced, and chains were unpaired. Study-level points and caveats: In VDJdb matching, anti-spike CD8 responses were favored while private and CD4 specificities went missing.

At least ten counts were recorded for this clonotype. Its specificity is not known. Individual cDNA molecules were tagged with unique molecular identifiers, the study reported. TCRdb reprocessed the 5' RACE reads with MiXCR, giving one entry per CDR3 protein. The sample includes approximately 75,000 distinct CDR3 sequences, around 13% of them seen just once. V was cut by 4 bases and J by 2 bases, with 14 bases left in between. The CDR3 runs 14 residues. The germline CDR1 and CDR2 sequences are DFQATT and SNEGSKA (reference sequence). Specimen: whole blood, collected at baseline. The sequence came from an adult who was a healthcare worker with PCR-confirmed SARS-CoV-2 infection or an uninfected control (not recorded which). This chain links TRBV20-1 with TRBJ2-5; no definite D call. The CDR3 loop is CSATSPQVQETQYF. The CDR3 coding sequence is TGCAGTGCTACTTCCCCCCAGGTACAAGAGACCCAGTACTTC.